Following are 30 T cell receptor beta chains from one sample sequenced in a study of blood T cells in healthy people across ages. Primed by a sample-barcoded 5' primer and a J-beta primer mix, a second PCR proceeded for 7 to 11 cycles. TCRdb re-called the 5' RACE reads with MiXCR, one entry per CDR3 protein. The table records roughly 900,000 distinct CDR3 sequences, roughly 43% of them present only once. Sequenced material: blood. The source is a man in his thirties or forties in good health.

The J gene is TRBJ2-3, the V gene TRBV29-1, with D hard to call. This CDR3 is 14 amino acids long. V dropped 4 bases and J dropped 0 bases, with 11 bases sitting between them. Germline V gives CDR1 SQVTM, CDR2 ANQGSEA. CDR3 amino acids: CSVGTVASTDTQYF. The CDR3 DNA reads TGCAGCGTTGGGACGGTCGCTAGCACAGATACGCAGTATTTT.

V and J are TRBV12-3 or TRBV12-4 and TRBJ1-1; a weak D match, TRBD1 (5 bases). The CDR3 runs 14 residues. V lost 1 base to trimming and J lost 2 bases, with 8 bases between them. CDR3 amino acids: CASSLEGFNTEAFF. The CDR3 nucleotides read TGTGCCAGCAGTTTAGAGGGGTTCAACACTGAAGCTTTCTTT.

The genes are TRBV3-1 and TRBJ1-2; no clear D. Trimming left V 1 base short and J 8 bases short, with 20 bases between. Germline CDR1 LGHDT, CDR2 YNNKEL (reference sequence). This CDR3 is 16 amino acids long. The CDR3 DNA sequence: TGTGCCAGCAGCCAAGGGAACGATAAGCTGTCTAGGGGCTACACCTTC. Protein sequence: CASSQGNDKLSRGYTF. The complete variable domain, with remaining parts taken from reference TRBV3-1 and TRBJ1-2, reads DTAVSQTPKYLVTQMGNDKSIKCEQNLGHDTMYWYKQDSKKFLKIMFSYNNKELIINETVPNRFSPKSPDKAHLNLHINSLELGDSAVYFCASSQGNDKLSRGYTFGSGTRLTVV.

The V gene is TRBV18, the J gene TRBJ2-3; perhaps D is TRBD1 or TRBD2 (6 bases each). Trimming left V 3 bases short and J 5 bases short, with 15 bases between. The CDR3 consists of 15 residues. The germline V gene encodes CDR1 KGHSH and CDR2 LQKENI. CDR3 in amino acids: CASSPTEGERDTQYF. CDR3 DNA sequence: TGTGCCAGCTCACCCACGGAGGGGGAGAGAGATACGCAGTATTTT.

At least ten counts were recorded for this clonotype. The V and J genes are TRBV2 and TRBJ2-5; TRBD1 is a possible D gene (6 bases). Trimming removed 5 bases from V and 5 bases from J, with 9 bases in between. Germline CDR1 reads SNHLY; CDR2 reads FYNNEI. This CDR3 region has 12 residues. Here the CDR3 reads CASSLDSETQYF. The DNA of the CDR3 is TGTGCCAGCAGTCTGGACAGTGAGACCCAGTACTTC.

For the CDR3, the DNA is TGCAGCGTTGTACCAGCGGGAGGGCCTTCTAATGAGCAGTTCTTC. Protein product: CSVVPAGGPSNEQFF. The chain uses TRBV29-1 and TRBJ2-1, with 10 nucleotides matching TRBD2. Per the germline V gene, CDR1 is SQVTM and CDR2 is ANQGSEA. This CDR3 spans 15 amino acids. The V segment lost 4 bases and the J segment 7 bases; nucleotides outside the gene matches: 10.

Only a few counts were recorded for this clonotype. The genes are TRBV6-6 and TRBJ2-7; tentatively, D is TRBD1 (5 bases). The V gene's germline CDR1 is MNHNY and CDR2 SVGAGI (reference sequence). Trimming stripped 9 bases from V and 0 bases from J, with 18 bases between. The CDR3 is 15 residues long. CDR3 DNA sequence: TGTGCCAGTCGAACCATCAGGGTGGGCTCCTACGAGCAGTACTTC. Residues: CASRTIRVGSYEQYF.

The chain carries TRBV18 and TRBJ1-2, with TRBD1 as a possible D gene (5 bases). Germline CDR1 KGHSH, CDR2 LQKENI. Trimming stripped 6 bases from V and 4 bases from J, with 18 bases between. The CDR3 is 15 residues long. The CDR3 here is CASSPAGTGVYGYTF. In nucleotides, the CDR3 is TGTGCCAGCTCGCCGGCGGGGACGGGGGTCTATGGCTACACCTTC.

This clonotype was counted only a few times. The J gene is TRBJ1-2, the V gene TRBV6-6; D remains unclear. V was pared by 6 bases and J by 4 bases, with 12 bases between. Looked up from germline, CDR1 is MNHNY and CDR2 is SVGAGI (reference sequence). The CDR3 runs 13 residues. CDR3 sequence reads: CASSLEASYGYTF. DNA for the CDR3: TGTGCCAGCAGCCTCGAGGCGTCCTATGGCTACACCTTC.

The gene calls are TRBV7-2 and TRBJ2-3; D may be TRBD2 (5 bases). V lost 8 bases to trimming and J lost 4 bases, with 16 bases between them. Germline CDR1 and CDR2: SGHTA and FQGNSA. This CDR3 has 14 amino acids. CDR3 in DNA: TGTGCCAGCTCCGGAGGCCGTTCCCCAGATACGCAGTATTTT. It translates to CASSGGRSPDTQYF. Combining the CDR3 with reference TRBV7-2 and TRBJ2-3 gives the whole variable domain GAGVSQSPSNKVTEKGKDVELRCDPISGHTALYWYRQSLGQGLEFLIYFQGNSAPDKSGLPSDRFSAERTGGSVSTLTIQRTQQEDSAVYLCASSGGRSPDTQYFGPGTRLTVL.

This clonotype came up a few times. This chain links TRBV15 with TRBJ1-1; TRBD1 agrees at 8 bases. Trimming took 0 bases from V and 5 from J; bases not matched to a gene: 11. The CDR3 runs to 17 residues. Germline CDR1 and CDR2: LNHNV and YYDKDF (reference sequence). The CDR3 DNA reads as TGTGCCACCAGCAGAGAAGCAGGGGGCGGATTTGGAACTGAAGCTTTCTTT. Its protein product is CATSREAGGGFGTEAFF. Full variable domain (remainder filled in from reference TRBV15 and TRBJ1-1): DAMVIQNPRYQVTQFGKPVTLSCSQTLNHNVMYWYQQKSSQAPKLLFHYYDKDFNNEADTPDNFQSRRPNTSFCFLDIRSPGLGDTAMYLCATSREAGGGFGTEAFFGQGTRLTVV.

The chain combines TRBV20-1 with TRBJ2-5; TRBD1 matches 10 bases. V was pared by 6 bases and J by 3 bases, with 10 bases of the junction left unmatched. CDR1 DFQATT and CDR2 SNEGSKA come from the germline V gene (reference sequence). This CDR3 region has 15 residues. The DNA for the CDR3 is TGCAGTGCACACATAAGACAGGGGGCGAAAGAGACCCAGTACTTC. Its translation is CSAHIRQGAKETQYF.

The gene calls are TRBV5-1 and TRBJ2-7; perhaps TRBD2 as D (6 bases). Germline values: CDR1 SGHRS, CDR2 YFSETQ. The CDR3 totals 15 residues. Trimming left V 2 bases short and J 1 base short, with 13 bases between. Written as DNA, the CDR3 is TGCGCCAGCAGCTTCGAGGGGAGGAATTCCTACGAGCAGTACTTC. Translating gives CASSFEGRNSYEQYF. The whole variable domain, remainder taken from reference TRBV5-1 and TRBJ2-7, is KAGVTQTPRYLIKTRGQQVTLSCSPISGHRSVSWYQQTPGQGLQFLFEYFSETQRNKGNFPGRFSGRQFSNSRSEMNVSTLELGDSALYLCASSFEGRNSYEQYFGPGTRLTVT.

The J gene is TRBJ1-3, the V gene TRBV2, with D possibly matching TRBD1 (6 bases). V lost 1 base and J lost 3, with 7 bases in between. This CDR3 comprises 14 residues. CDR1 is SNHLY, CDR2 FYNNEI, per germline. The CDR3 coding sequence is TGTGCCAGCAGTGAAGGCAGGGGTGGAAACACCATATATTTT. Translated: CASSEGRGGNTIYF. The full variable domain, with the rest looked up from reference TRBV2 and TRBJ1-3, is EPEVTQTPSHQVTQMGQEVILRCVPISNHLYFYWYRQILGQKVEFLVSFYNNEISEKSEIFDDQFSVERPDGSNFTLKIRSTKLEDSAMYFCASSEGRGGNTIYFGEGSWLTVV.

A few counts support this clonotype. The rearrangement uses TRBV3-1 and TRBJ1-2; D is unclear. V was shortened by 0 bases and J by 6 bases, with 8 bases between the two germline ends. CDR3 length: 13 amino acids. CDR1 LGHDT and CDR2 YNNKEL come from the germline V gene (reference sequence). This CDR3 reads CASSQEKGHGYTF. The CDR3 DNA sequence: TGTGCCAGCAGCCAAGAGAAGGGTCATGGCTACACCTTC. Full variable domain (rest looked up from reference TRBV3-1 and TRBJ1-2): DTAVSQTPKYLVTQMGNDKSIKCEQNLGHDTMYWYKQDSKKFLKIMFSYNNKELIINETVPNRFSPKSPDKAHLNLHINSLELGDSAVYFCASSQEKGHGYTFGSGTRLTVV.

The chain combines TRBV4-3 with TRBJ1-6; D perhaps matches TRBD1 (6 bases). CDR1 is LGHNA and CDR2 is YSLEER in the germline V gene. V lost 1 base to trimming and J lost 8 bases, with 15 bases between them. CDR3 length: 16 residues. The CDR3 bases are TGCGCCAGCAGCCAAGTCCAGGGGCTAGTGGATTCACCCCTCCACTTT. Translated, it gives CASSQVQGLVDSPLHF.

This clonotype was seen repeatedly, ten times or more. The V and J genes are TRBV6-5 and TRBJ2-1; 8 nucleotides line up with TRBD2. CDR1 and CDR2 (germline): MNHEY, SVGAGI. With 6 bases clipped from V and 6 bases from J, the junction kept 4 bases outside the gene matches. The CDR3 has 13 residues. Here the CDR3 reads CASSSREGNEQFF. DNA for the CDR3: TGTGCCAGCAGCAGCCGGGAGGGCAATGAGCAGTTCTTC.

V is TRBV6-5 and J is TRBJ2-1, with 8 bases identical to TRBD2. Germline V CDR1 and CDR2: MNHEY, SVGAGI. This CDR3 region has 15 residues. After removal of 5 bases from V and 7 bases from J, the junction contained 10 bases not matched to a gene. In DNA form, the CDR3 reads TGTGCCAGCAGTCCCGTTTCGGGGGGGCGGAATGAGCAGTTCTTC. It encodes CASSPVSGGRNEQFF.

This clonotype was observed once. The chain joins TRBV6-5 to TRBJ2-1, with a tentative D call TRBD2 (6 bases). This CDR3 has 15 residues. Between the trimmed V and J ends, which lost 0 bases and 5 bases, there was a span of 11 bases. From germline, CDR1 is MNHEY and CDR2 SVGAGI. The CDR3 nucleotides read TGTGCCAGCAGTTACTCGGTGGGGGGAGACAATGAGCAGTTCTTC. Its translation is CASSYSVGGDNEQFF.

The rearrangement joins TRBV12-3 or TRBV12-4 to TRBJ2-4; TRBD2 matches at 9 bases. TRBJ2-5 explains the end of the DNA better; the J call may be wrong. The CDR3 has 17 residues. CDR3 in DNA: TGTGCCAGCAGTCCTTGGGAGGGCGGGGGGGCCATTCAGACCCAGTACTTC. Protein product: CASSPWEGGGAIQTQYF.

This clonotype was seen more than once but under ten times. The CDR3 spells CAISMGEANEQFF. DNA for the CDR3: TGTGCCATCAGTATGGGTGAGGCCAATGAGCAGTTCTTC. The V and J genes are TRBV10-3 and TRBJ2-1, with no clear D. The CDR3 loop spans 13 amino acids. V was pared by 5 bases and J by 6 bases, with 11 bases between. Germline-derived CDR1 and CDR2 are ENHRY and SYGVKD.

This clonotype was counted between two and nine times. The V gene is TRBV6-1, the J gene TRBJ1-5, with D tentatively TRBD1 (6 bases). The CDR3 extends over 15 amino acids. Germline-derived CDR1 and CDR2 are MNHNS and SASEGT. The germline V and J ends were trimmed by 10 bases and 2 bases, with 18 bases remaining between them. The CDR3 loop reads CATFDGGGGNQPQHF. CDR3 DNA: TGTGCCACCTTTGACGGGGGCGGCGGCAATCAGCCCCAGCATTTT.

The genes are TRBV3-1 and TRBJ2-3, with D possibly being TRBD1 or TRBD2 (5 bases each). The germline V gene has CDR1 LGHDT and CDR2 YNNKEL (reference sequence). V dropped 7 bases and J dropped 4 bases, with 15 bases sitting between them. The CDR3 spans 14 residues. The CDR3, as DNA: TGTGCCAGCACCCACGGGGCCTTCCCAGATACGCAGTATTTT. Translation: CASTHGAFPDTQYF.

Details on this clonotype: Germline and junction disagree at one end, which may indicate a read error. The genes are TRBV6-2 or TRBV6-3 and TRBJ1-6; D not resolved. The length of the CDR3 is 15 residues. Germline-derived CDR1 and CDR2 are MNHEY and SVGEGT. In DNA, the CDR3 is TGTGCCAGCACCGAAGATTGGCGCTATAATTCACCCCTCTACTTT. Translation: CASTEDWRYNSPLYF.

This clonotype has only a few counts. The rearrangement links TRBV18 to TRBJ2-7; TRBD2 might be the D (5 bases). V was pared by 4 bases and J by 2 bases, with 18 bases between. CDR3 length: 16 amino acids. Looked up from germline, CDR1 is KGHSH and CDR2 is LQKENI. The CDR3 loop reads CASSRGLAGVTYEQYF. CDR3 DNA: TGTGCCAGCTCACGAGGGTTAGCAGGTGTGACCTACGAGCAGTACTTC.

Worth noting for this clonotype: This may arise from a read error, as a much more abundant clone is one base away. J is TRBJ2-7 and V is TRBV27; 10 bases are shared with TRBD1. CDR1 MNHEY and CDR2 SMNVEV come from the germline V gene (reference sequence). V was clipped by 5 bases and J by 7 bases; unmatched bases: 11. CDR3 length: 15 amino acids. CDR3 amino acids: CASSHGTGATWEQYF. DNA of the CDR3: TGTGCCAGCAGTCATGGGACAGGGGCTACATGGGAGCAGTACTTC.

CDR3: CASSWKGGGNDEQYF. The DNA for the CDR3 is TGTGCCAGCAGCTGGAAAGGGGGCGGGAACGACGAGCAGTACTTC. The genes are TRBV7-9 and TRBJ2-4, with D maybe TRBD1 (7 bases). The closer fit of TRBJ2-7 to the DNA end suggests the J call may be wrong. Germline lookup yields CDR1 SEHNR and CDR2 FQNEAQ (reference sequence). The CDR3 has 15 residues.

This clonotype was counted at least ten times. The rearrangement uses TRBV5-1 and TRBJ2-7; D not certain. The germline V and J ends were trimmed by 6 bases and 2 bases, with 15 bases remaining between them. Germline CDR1 is SGHRS and CDR2 is YFSETQ. The CDR3 extends over 14 amino acids. The CDR3 loop is CASILAAGTYEQYF. The CDR3 coding sequence is TGCGCCAGCATTCTCGCGGCAGGTACCTACGAGCAGTACTTC.

The rearrangement joins TRBV10-3 to TRBJ1-1, with TRBD1 identical over 12 bases. V lost 8 bases to trimming and J lost 4 bases; unmatched junction nucleotides: 11. Germline CDR1 reads ENHRY; CDR2 reads SYGVKD. The CDR3 covers 16 residues. This CDR3 is CAISYGTGGGSTEAFF. CDR3 in DNA: TGTGCCATCTCATATGGGACAGGGGGCGGGAGCACTGAAGCTTTCTTT.

This chain uses TRBV27 with TRBJ2-1, with a weak D call TRBD1 (5 bases). The CDR3 extends over 14 amino acids. V lost 4 bases, J lost 3 bases, and 10 bases lay in between. Germline CDR1 is MNHEY and CDR2 is SMNVEV (reference sequence). CDR3 loop: CASSSAQVYNEQFF. The DNA of the CDR3 is TGTGCCAGCAGTTCAGCACAGGTCTACAATGAGCAGTTCTTC.